This entry lists 9 T cell receptor beta chains sequenced from one sample in a study of blood T cell repertoires in COVID-19. Generated by immunoSEQ multiplex PCR, the TCRdb table keeps only in-frame clones and is missing some. The sample shows 150,000 to 200,000 clones, approximately 91% of them seen only once. The sequencing input was peripheral blood. These receptors all come from a man aged 35 to 55 with acute or convalescent COVID-19.

The V call is TRBV30, the J call TRBJ1-5; D is ambiguous. Trimming stripped 1 base from V and 7 bases from J, with 11 bases between. The germline V gene encodes CDR1 GTSNPN and CDR2 SVGIG (reference sequence). The CDR3 sequence is 13 residues long. The chain's CDR3 is CAWSGGNGQPQHF. DNA for the CDR3: TGTGCCTGGAGTGGAGGGAATGGACAGCCCCAGCATTTT.

The table lists this clone with a few counts. The chain combines TRBV7-9 with TRBJ2-2; possibly TRBD1 for D (6 bases). The V end was cut by 3 bases, the J end by 5 bases, with 10 bases between. This CDR3 contains 14 residues. The germline V gene has CDR1 SEHNR and CDR2 FQNEAQ (reference sequence). CDR3 sequence: CASSFGQNTGELFF. DNA of the CDR3: TGTGCCAGCAGCTTCGGACAGAATACCGGGGAGCTGTTTTTT.

The gene calls are TRBV5-1 and TRBJ2-7; D remains ambiguous. V was trimmed by 4 bases and J by 3 bases, leaving 11 bases between them. CDR3 length: 13 residues. Germline V lookup: CDR1 SGHRS, CDR2 YFSETQ. This CDR3 reads CASSPPSFYEQYF. For the CDR3, the DNA is TGCGCCAGCAGCCCTCCGTCCTTCTACGAGCAGTACTTC.

The chain uses TRBV15 and TRBJ1-5; D may be TRBD1 (6 bases). V lost 5 bases, J lost 9 bases, and 17 bases lay in between. The CDR3 consists of 14 residues. CDR1 is LNHNV and CDR2 is YYDKDF in the germline V gene (reference sequence). The CDR3 sequence is CATSPGQPQWPQHF. The CDR3 nucleotides are TGTGCCACCAGCCCTGGACAGCCCCAATGGCCCCAGCATTTT.

This chain links TRBV27 with TRBJ1-4; D unclear. V was clipped by 2 bases and J by 10 bases, with 20 bases between them. This CDR3 region has 16 residues. Germline values: CDR1 MNHEY, CDR2 SMNVEV (reference sequence). The CDR3 here is CASSLGSDGLRGKLFF. CDR3 in DNA: TGTGCCAGCAGTTTAGGGTCGGACGGCTTGCGGGGAAAACTGTTTTTT.

This chain joins TRBV3-1 (or the pseudogene TRBV3-2) and TRBJ2-5; tentatively, D is TRBD2 (6 bases). This CDR3 region has 13 residues. Per the germline V gene, CDR1 is LGHDT and CDR2 is YNNKEL (reference sequence). Trimming took off 2 bases at V and 4 bases at J, with 8 bases between the two ends. The CDR3 region is CASSQLASETQYF. The CDR3 bases are TGTGCCAGCAGCCAACTAGCGTCAGAGACCCAGTACTTC.

The J gene is TRBJ2-3, the V gene TRBV11-2; D is unclear. V was pared by 2 bases and J by 6 bases, with 9 bases between. The CDR3 contains 13 residues. Germline CDR1 is SGHAT and CDR2 is FQNNGV. The CDR3 sequence: CASSLFDGDTQYF. The CDR3 DNA follows: TGTGCCAGCAGCTTATTCGACGGGGATACGCAGTATTTT.

A few counts support this clone. The rearrangement links TRBV7-9 to TRBJ1-6, with no clear D. Germline-derived CDR1 and CDR2 are SEHNR and FQNEAQ (reference sequence). The CDR3 loop spans 15 amino acids. Trimming removed 9 bases at V and 0 bases at J, with 12 bases between. The CDR3: CASGGVSSYNSPLHF. The CDR3, as DNA: TGTGCCAGTGGAGGAGTAAGCTCCTATAATTCACCCCTCCACTTT.

The chain is built from TRBV6-5 and TRBJ1-2; the D gene is possibly TRBD1 (6 bases). The germline CDR1 and CDR2 sequences are MNHEY and SVGAGI. The germline V and J ends were trimmed by 6 bases and 0 bases, with 11 bases remaining between them. The length of the CDR3 is 14 residues. The CDR3 DNA sequence: TGTGCCAGCAGACCCGGGACATCTAACTATGGCTACACCTTC. Residues: CASRPGTSNYGYTF.